This is a list of T cell receptor beta chains from one sample in a study of T cell repertoires in aging, cancer and after chemotherapy. TCRdb called the multiplex PCR reads again in MiXCR, with one record for every CDR3 protein. The repertoire has several hundred distinct CDR3 sequences, about half of them found once; the top ten carry less than 35%. Sequencing input: blood. The receptors were sampled from a human donor in good health. Each CDR3 is given with its conserved first and last residue. The D gene is left open where the match is weak.

j_call | v_call | d_call | cdr3_aa
TRBJ1-3 | TRBV7-9 | . | CASSTMRPTSGNTIYF
TRBJ2-7 | TRBV10-3 | TRBD1 | CAISESLQGPYYEQYF
TRBJ2-5 | TRBV5-1 | TRBD2 | CASSSTSGGETQYF
TRBJ1-2 | TRBV7-9 | TRBD1 | CASSKGQAASDPYGYTF
TRBJ2-3 | TRBV6-1 | TRBD2 | CASRATSGSTDTQYF
TRBJ2-2 | TRBV6-1 | . | CASSEGGVTGELFF
TRBJ2-2 | TRBV6-1 | . | CASSAGGRTGELFF
TRBJ2-3 | TRBV12-3/TRBV12-4 | . | CASTSADATDTQYF
TRBJ1-6 | TRBV6-5 | TRBD1 | CASSYETGHLSPLHF
TRBJ2-5 | TRBV6-5 | . | CASSLRFGSQTQYF
TRBJ2-2 | TRBV18 | . | CASSPTGELFF
TRBJ2-5 | TRBV7-9 | TRBD1 | CASSAGTGDQETQYF
TRBJ2-7 | TRBV28 | TRBD1 | CASSFAAWTGAYEQYF
TRBJ1-2 | TRBV6-1 | . | CASSPGVFGYGYTF
TRBJ1-2 | TRBV12-3/TRBV12-4 | TRBD1 | CASSLGTGAVGYTF
TRBJ2-1 | TRBV7-2 | TRBD2 | CASSPTSGGNEQFF
TRBJ2-1 | TRBV6-2/TRBV6-3 | . | CASTPFEGVYNEQFF
TRBJ2-7 | TRBV5-6 | TRBD2 | CASSLPQVAGGPSSYEQYF
TRBJ2-6 | TRBV6-6 | . | CASRGGQGGSGANVLTF
TRBJ2-4 | TRBV5-6 | TRBD1 | CASSLGQGPRGIQYF
TRBJ2-3 | TRBV6-6 | TRBD1 | CASSYSGQITDTQYF
TRBJ2-2 | TRBV11-2 | TRBD1 | CASSPSTGGGNTGELFF
TRBJ1-2 | TRBV19 | . | CASSIWAGTNYGYTF
TRBJ1-6 | TRBV5-1 | . | CASQPADRRNSPLHF
TRBJ1-1 | TRBV6-4 | . | CASSVRPGSAEAFF
TRBJ2-3 | TRBV6-5 | . | CASSRTSVGTQYF
TRBJ2-1 | TRBV29-1 | TRBD2 | CSVERASGSRDEQFF
TRBJ1-2 | TRBV30 | TRBD1 | CAWIGTENYGYTF
TRBJ1-2 | TRBV12-3/TRBV12-4 | . | CASILRAPVSYTF
TRBJ2-7 | TRBV5-4 | . | CASSPGGQAAWDEQYF
TRBJ2-2 | TRBV5-6 | . | CASSPTGSLNTGELFF
TRBJ2-1 | TRBV5-4 | TRBD2 | CASSPAPTSGGNEQFF
TRBJ2-1 | TRBV7-9 | . | CASSLARVNEQFF
TRBJ2-2 | TRBV19 | TRBD2 | CASSTRTSGRPGELFF
TRBJ2-1 | TRBV5-6 | . | CASSLTGIRNEQFF
TRBJ1-2 | TRBV7-2 | TRBD1 | CASSLTQGGGYGYTF
TRBJ1-2 | TRBV30 | TRBD1 | CAGNEGQKNYGYTF
TRBJ1-6 | TRBV7-9 | . | CASSLDSFNSPLHF
TRBJ2-1 | TRBV18 | TRBD2 | CASSPRLAGDYNEQFF
TRBJ1-2 | TRBV12-3/TRBV12-4 | . | CASSLAGTNYGYTF
TRBJ2-5 | TRBV6-1 | TRBD2 | CASRATSGRAVETQYF
TRBJ2-3 | TRBV20-1 | TRBD2 | CSAPTSGGTDTQYF
TRBJ2-2 | TRBV27 | TRBD1 | CASSLSTGGGNTGELFF
TRBJ2-2 | TRBV6-1 | TRBD2 | CASRARATSGRPGELFF
TRBJ2-7 | TRBV19 | . | CASSIAAGEQYF
TRBJ2-3 | TRBV27 | . | CASSGSTDTQYF